This record covers a single TCR beta chain. Antigen: not known. Profiled with immunoSEQ multiplex PCR; TCRdb holds only in-frame clones, not every one. Of 100,000 to 120,000 clones in the sample, around 89% are singletons; the top ten hold 1.5% to 2%. The data originate from a study of T cell responses to AZD1222 COVID-19 vaccine. Overall study results and limits: After two AZD1222 doses, spike-specific TCR breadth and depth rose versus day 0.

This TCR derives from an adult in good health. Sequencing was performed on peripheral blood, taken on day 0 of AZD1222 vaccination.

The CDR3 sequence: CASSLQNNYGYTF. The CDR3 DNA is TGCGCCAGCAGCCTACAGAATAACTATGGCTACACCTTC. This chain links TRBV5-1 with TRBJ1-2; no clear D gene. CDR1 is SGHRS, CDR2 YFSETQ, per germline. V was shortened by 4 bases and J by 1 base, with 8 bases between the two germline ends. The CDR3 loop spans 13 amino acids.